Presented here are 26 T cell receptor beta chains from one specimen sequenced in a study of blood T cells in healthy people across ages. A sample-barcoded 5' primer and a J-beta primer mix were used in a second PCR of about 7 to 11 cycles. Via MiXCR, TCRdb re-called the 5' RACE reads, giving one row per CDR3 protein. The sample has approximately 800,000 distinct CDR3 sequences, roughly 60% seen once. The material sequenced was blood. Receptors were obtained from a man under 40 in good health.

V usage is TRBV6-2 or TRBV6-3 and J usage is TRBJ2-7, with D possibly being TRBD1 or TRBD2 (5 bases each). V was pared by 3 bases and J by 2 bases, with 14 bases between. CDR3 length equals 15 residues. CDR1 and CDR2 from the germline V gene are MNHEY and SVGEGT. The CDR3 reads CASSYSEGTTYEQYF. The CDR3, as DNA: TGTGCCAGCAGTTATAGCGAAGGGACCACCTACGAGCAGTACTTC.

This clonotype was recorded only once. The chain has TRBV7-9 and TRBJ1-5; 7 positions match TRBD1. J gave up 3 bases and V 5 bases, and 4 bases lay outside the gene matches. The germline gives CDR1 SEHNR, CDR2 FQNEAQ (reference sequence). This CDR3 spans 14 amino acids. The CDR3 bases are TGTGCCAGCAGCGCGGGACAGCCCAATCAGCCCCAGCATTTT. Translation gives CASSAGQPNQPQHF.

The rearrangement links TRBV3-1 to TRBJ1-1; no definite D call. Germline CDR1 LGHDT, CDR2 YNNKEL (reference sequence). V was trimmed by 2 bases and J by 1 base, leaving 8 bases between them. The CDR3 extends over 14 amino acids. The DNA of the CDR3 is TGTGCCAGCAGCCAATTCCTTAGGAACACTGAAGCTTTCTTT. Residues: CASSQFLRNTEAFF.

The chain recombines TRBV12-3 or TRBV12-4 with TRBJ2-1; 12 bases fit TRBD1. The J segment lost 6 bases and the V segment lost 1 base, leaving 7 bases of the junction unmatched. The CDR3 covers 17 residues. CDR3 coding DNA: TGTGCCAGCAGTTTAGGGGGGGGACAGGGGGCTGTCAATGAGCAGTTCTTC. Its translation is CASSLGGGQGAVNEQFF.

J is TRBJ2-3 and V is TRBV2; D unclear. Deletions cut 7 bases from V and 4 bases from J, with 6 bases between. The CDR3 sequence is 11 residues long. The germline CDR1 and CDR2 sequences are SNHLY and FYNNEI. The CDR3 sequence is CASTQSDTQYF. The CDR3 bases are TGTGCCAGCACTCAGTCAGATACGCAGTATTTT. Based on the CDR3 plus reference TRBV2 and TRBJ2-3, the full variable domain is EPEVTQTPSHQVTQMGQEVILRCVPISNHLYFYWYRQILGQKVEFLVSFYNNEISEKSEIFDDQFSVERPDGSNFTLKIRSTKLEDSAMYFCASTQSDTQYFGPGTRLTVL.

This chain connects TRBV11-1 to TRBJ2-5; TRBD2 is a possible D gene (6 bases). Trimming took off 3 bases at V and 2 bases at J, with 13 bases between the two ends. Germline lookup yields CDR1 SGHAT and CDR2 FQDESV (reference sequence). The CDR3 runs to 15 residues. Here the CDR3 reads CASSLEKGTQETQYF. The CDR3 region has the DNA TGTGCCAGCAGCTTGGAGAAGGGGACTCAAGAGACCCAGTACTTC.

This clonotype was recorded a few times. V usage is TRBV7-2 and J usage is TRBJ2-3, with D perhaps TRBD1 (6 bases). The germline V gene has CDR1 SGHTA and CDR2 FQGNSA. This CDR3 contains 13 residues. With 5 bases removed from V and 7 bases from J, the gap between germline ends came to 13 bases. This CDR3 is CASSPRTANTQYF. The DNA for the CDR3 is TGTGCCAGCAGCCCCAGGACAGCCAATACGCAGTATTTT.

The chain employs TRBV7-2 and TRBJ2-1; 8 bases match TRBD2. The length of the CDR3 is 17 residues. V shed 2 bases, J shed 9 bases, and the junction held 15 bases outside the gene matches. Germline V gene data show CDR1 as SGHTA and CDR2 as FQGNSA. CDR3 bases: TGTGCCAGCAGCTTAATGCGGGGGGAGCCGTTGGGTGGTGAGCAGTTCTTC. It encodes CASSLMRGEPLGGEQFF.

V is TRBV7-2 and J is TRBJ1-5, with D possibly TRBD1 on 5 matching bases. Germline-derived CDR1 and CDR2 are SGHTA and FQGNSA. This CDR3 spans 15 amino acids. The V gene lost 2 bases and the J gene lost 3 bases, with 11 bases spanning the gap. The CDR3 bases are TGTGCCAGCAGCTTACTGTCCAGGGACAATCAGCCCCAGCATTTT. Residues: CASSLLSRDNQPQHF. Full variable domain (outside the CDR3, taken from reference TRBV7-2 and TRBJ1-5): GAGVSQSPSNKVTEKGKDVELRCDPISGHTALYWYRQSLGQGLEFLIYFQGNSAPDKSGLPSDRFSAERTGGSVSTLTIQRTQQEDSAVYLCASSLLSRDNQPQHFGDGTRLSIL.

In nucleotides, the CDR3 is TGTGCCAGCACGGTGGGGAATCAGCCCCAGCATTTT. This sequence encodes CASTVGNQPQHF. The J gene is TRBJ1-5, the V gene TRBV6-1; D unclear. CDR1 MNHNS and CDR2 SASEGT come from the germline V gene. CDR3 length equals 12 residues. V lost 7 bases and J 4 bases, leaving 8 bases between the germline ends.

This clonotype turned up a few times. This rearrangement joins TRBV5-1 to TRBJ1-1; possible D gene TRBD1, 6 bases. Germline values: CDR1 SGHRS, CDR2 YFSETQ. V lost 5 bases and J lost 1, with 12 bases in between. CDR3 size: 14 residues. The chain's CDR3 is CASSPDSTNTEAFF. In DNA, the CDR3 is TGCGCCAGCAGTCCGGACAGCACGAACACTGAAGCTTTCTTT. The variable domain in full, completed from reference TRBV5-1 and TRBJ1-1, reads KAGVTQTPRYLIKTRGQQVTLSCSPISGHRSVSWYQQTPGQGLQFLFEYFSETQRNKGNFPGRFSGRQFSNSRSEMNVSTLELGDSALYLCASSPDSTNTEAFFGQGTRLTVV.

The rearrangement joins TRBV10-3 to TRBJ1-5, with D uncertain. This CDR3 is built from 12 residues. V gave up 3 bases and J gave up 5 bases, with 5 bases separating them. From germline, CDR1 is ENHRY and CDR2 SYGVKD. The CDR3 reads CAISDAHQPQHF. The CDR3 DNA is TGTGCCATCAGTGATGCACATCAGCCCCAGCATTTT.

This clonotype has only one observation. The chain employs TRBV9 and TRBJ2-7, with D possibly matching TRBD2 (6 bases). The germline V gene has CDR1 SGDLS and CDR2 YYNGEE. V dropped 4 bases and J dropped 5 bases, with 16 bases sitting between them. The CDR3 contains 14 residues. The CDR3 loop is CASSLDSGGNEQYF. CDR3 nucleotide sequence: TGTGCCAGCAGCCTCGATTCAGGAGGGAACGAGCAGTACTTC.

This clonotype was seen once. J is TRBJ2-1 and V is TRBV20-1; weak D call: TRBD2 (5 bases). Germline CDR1 reads DFQATT; CDR2 reads SNEGSKA (reference sequence). CDR3 length: 12 amino acids. The V and J ends lost 6 bases and 6 bases respectively, with 12 bases between them. As DNA, the CDR3 is TGCAGTGCGACGATCGGGGTCAATGAGCAGTTCTTC. Protein: CSATIGVNEQFF.

This clonotype was seen a handful of times. The gene calls are TRBV7-2 and TRBJ2-7; D gene unclear. Germline V gene lookup returns CDR1 SGHTA and CDR2 FQGNSA. Between the trimmed V and J ends, which lost 1 base and 5 bases, there was a span of 9 bases. This CDR3 has 13 residues. CDR3 DNA: TGTGCCAGCAGCTTAGTTCCCGAAAACGAGCAGTACTTC. Translation: CASSLVPENEQYF.

The chain couples TRBV3-1 to TRBJ1-1, with D perhaps matching TRBD1 (5 bases). V gave up 3 bases and J gave up 5 bases, with 16 bases separating them. Germline CDR1 LGHDT, CDR2 YNNKEL (reference sequence). The CDR3 consists of 15 residues. This CDR3 reads CASSQGTGTGTEAFF. CDR3 nucleotide sequence: TGTGCCAGCAGCCAGGGGACGGGGACCGGGACTGAAGCTTTCTTT.

This CDR3 reads CSATTGPAWPQHF. The CDR3 DNA reads as TGCAGTGCTACGACAGGTCCAGCTTGGCCCCAGCATTTT. The chain carries TRBV20-1 and TRBJ1-5; possible D gene TRBD1, 6 bases. The CDR3 loop spans 13 amino acids. V was clipped by 4 bases and J by 9 bases, with 16 bases between them. The germline gives CDR1 DFQATT, CDR2 SNEGSKA (reference sequence).

The gene calls are TRBV6-6 and TRBJ1-2, with 9 positions matching TRBD1. V trimming: 2 bases; J trimming: 8 bases; junction bases outside the gene matches: 6. Germline CDR1 and CDR2: MNHNY and SVGAGI (reference sequence). The CDR3 is 14 residues long. The CDR3 spells CASSYEGQGTGYTF. CDR3 DNA sequence: TGTGCCAGCAGTTACGAAGGACAGGGGACCGGCTACACCTTC.

Ten or more counts support this clonotype. V is TRBV6-2 or TRBV6-3 and J is TRBJ2-3, with D unresolved. Trimming stripped 6 bases from V and 2 bases from J, with 6 bases between. CDR3 size: 12 residues. Per the germline V gene, CDR1 is MNHEY and CDR2 is SVGEGT. The CDR3 loop is CASSSLTDTQYF. The CDR3 DNA reads as TGTGCCAGCAGCTCCCTCACAGATACGCAGTATTTT.

The V call is TRBV6-6, the J call TRBJ2-3; possibly TRBD2 for D (5 bases). The germline V and J ends were trimmed by 5 bases and 2 bases, with 17 bases remaining between them. CDR3 length: 16 residues. Germline lookup yields CDR1 MNHNY and CDR2 SVGAGI (reference sequence). Here the CDR3 reads CASSRGKAVNTDTQYF. Written as DNA, the CDR3 is TGTGCCAGCAGTCGGGGAAAAGCGGTTAACACAGATACGCAGTATTTT.

The table lists this clonotype with a few counts. The CDR3 is CAIRTGSYEQYF. For the CDR3, the DNA is TGTGCCATCAGGACAGGGTCCTACGAGCAGTACTTC. The chain combines TRBV10-3 with TRBJ2-7; 7 bases are a match to TRBD1. CDR1 ENHRY and CDR2 SYGVKD come from the germline V gene. J lost 1 base, V lost 6 bases, and 0 bases had no gene match. There are 12 residues in the CDR3.

This clonotype has more than one count but fewer than ten. V and J are TRBV29-1 and TRBJ1-2; D unresolved. The CDR3 runs 13 residues. V lost 6 bases to trimming and J lost 5 bases, with 16 bases between them. CDR1 and CDR2 (germline): SQVTM, ANQGSEA. The CDR3 loop is CSVDAGNSYGYTF. In DNA form, the CDR3 reads TGCAGCGTCGACGCCGGGAACAGTTATGGCTACACCTTC.

The chain couples TRBV11-2 to TRBJ1-2, with D possibly being TRBD1 (6 bases). V lost 5 bases and J 2 bases, leaving 15 bases between the germline ends. CDR1 SGHAT and CDR2 FQNNGV come from the germline V gene. The CDR3 loop spans 15 amino acids. The chain's CDR3 is CASSTGRATNYGYTF. The DNA of the CDR3 is TGTGCCAGCAGCACAGGGAGGGCCACGAACTATGGCTACACCTTC. The full variable domain, rest sourced from reference TRBV11-2 and TRBJ1-2, is EAGVAQSPRYKIIEKRQSVAFWCNPISGHATLYWYQQILGQGPKLLIQFQNNGVVDDSQLPKDRFSAERLKGVDSTLKIQPAKLEDSAVYLCASSTGRATNYGYTFGSGTRLTVV.

This chain uses TRBV7-2 with TRBJ2-6; D gene unclear. CDR1 SGHTA and CDR2 FQGNSA come from the germline V gene. This CDR3 region has 12 residues. V was shortened by 1 base and J by 13 bases, with 8 bases between the two germline ends. The DNA of the CDR3 is TGTGCCAGCAGCTTAGGTGGGGAAGTCCTGACTTTC. Translated, it gives CASSLGGEVLTF.

This clonotype has only a few counts. The CDR3 sequence is CSARGSWNTEAFF. The CDR3 region has the DNA TGCAGTGCTAGGGGTTCTTGGAACACTGAAGCTTTCTTT. This chain uses TRBV20-1 with TRBJ1-1; D is undetermined. The CDR3 is made up of 13 amino acids. Trimming took 3 bases from V and 1 from J, leaving 9 bases between them. The V gene's germline CDR1 is DFQATT and CDR2 SNEGSKA (reference sequence).

V and J are TRBV7-7 and TRBJ2-4; 8 positions match TRBD1. Looked up from germline, CDR1 is SSHAT and CDR2 is FNYEAQ (reference sequence). Trimming removed 1 base from V and 9 bases from J; junction bases left unmatched: 11. The CDR3 covers 16 residues. CDR3 in amino acids: CASSLVGTGGWGIQYF. The CDR3 DNA reads as TGTGCCAGCAGCTTAGTAGGCACAGGGGGTTGGGGCATTCAGTACTTC.